This T cell receptor (beta chain) was captured by sequencing in a study of T-cell memory formation after mild COVID-19. Overall study: For the most part, TCR clusters were specific to one donor. Overall study results and limits: Clones shrinking between day 15 and 85 showed a balanced CD4/CD8 split, and those that grew later tilted toward CD4+.

This clonotype turned up a few times. As yet, its antigen is unknown. CDR1 and CDR2 (germline): LGHDT, YNNKEL (reference sequence). This CDR3 spans 16 amino acids. With V trimmed by 2 bases and J by 4 bases, 10 bases remained unmatched. Using constant-segment primers, 5'RACE produced TCR alpha and TCR beta cDNA libraries carrying sample barcodes and UMIs. TCRdb fed the 5' RACE reads into MiXCR, producing one record per CDR3 protein. The profile shows fewer than 600,000 distinct CDR3 sequences, less than 25% of them singletons. What was sequenced was PBMCs or a T cell subset sorted from them (not recorded which). The chain joins TRBV3-1 to TRBJ1-2; TRBD1 matches at 7 bases. This receptor was taken from an adult woman who had mild COVID-19 (a few samples of this study predate the infection). Cell type and time point are not known. CDR3 nucleotides: TGTGCCAGCAGCCAATGGGGACAGCGAAACAGCTATGGCTACACCTTC. Amino acids: CASSQWGQRNSYGYTF.